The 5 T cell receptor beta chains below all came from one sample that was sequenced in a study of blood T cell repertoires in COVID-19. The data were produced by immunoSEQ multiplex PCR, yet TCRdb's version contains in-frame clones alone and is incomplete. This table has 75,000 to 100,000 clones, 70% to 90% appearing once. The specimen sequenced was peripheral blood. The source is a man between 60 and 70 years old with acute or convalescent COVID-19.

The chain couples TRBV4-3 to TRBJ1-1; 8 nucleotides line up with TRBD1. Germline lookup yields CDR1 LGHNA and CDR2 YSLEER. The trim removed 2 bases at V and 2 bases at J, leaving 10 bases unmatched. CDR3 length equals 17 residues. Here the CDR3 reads CASSQRTGGGINTEAFF. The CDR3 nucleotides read TGCGCCAGCAGCCAACGTACAGGGGGGGGGATTAACACTGAAGCTTTCTTT.

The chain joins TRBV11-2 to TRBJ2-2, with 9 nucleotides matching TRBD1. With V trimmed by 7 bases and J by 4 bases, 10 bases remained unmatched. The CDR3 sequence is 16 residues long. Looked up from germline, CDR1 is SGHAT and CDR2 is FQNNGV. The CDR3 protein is CASTNSGTGSTGELFF. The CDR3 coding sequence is TGTGCCAGCACCAACTCCGGGACAGGGAGCACCGGGGAGCTGTTTTTT.

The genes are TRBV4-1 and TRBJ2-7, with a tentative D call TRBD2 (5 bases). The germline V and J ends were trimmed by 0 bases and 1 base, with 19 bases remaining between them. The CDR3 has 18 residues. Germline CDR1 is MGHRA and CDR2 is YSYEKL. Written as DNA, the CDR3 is TGCGCCAGCAGCCAAGATCTAAGGACTGAACACCGATCCTACGAGCAGTACTTC. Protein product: CASSQDLRTEHRSYEQYF.

The CDR3 protein is CASSAGSSYNSPLHF. Here the CDR3 DNA reads TGTGCCAGCAGTGCGGGGAGCTCCTATAATTCACCCCTCCACTTT. The V gene is TRBV7-6, the J gene TRBJ1-6; D not certain. Trimming removed 6 bases at V and 0 bases at J, with 9 bases between. The CDR3 spans 15 residues. The V gene's germline CDR1 is SGHVS and CDR2 FNYEAQ. The variable domain in full, completed from reference TRBV7-6 and TRBJ1-6, reads GAGVSQSPRYKVTKRGQDVALRCDPISGHVSLYWYRQALGQGPEFLTYFNYEAQQDKSGLPNDRFSAERPEGSISTLTIQRTEQRDSAMYRCASSAGSSYNSPLHFGNGTRLTVT.

Here the CDR3 DNA reads TGTGCCAGCATGGCCTTCCAAACGGAGACCCAGTACTTC. Amino acids: CASMAFQTETQYF. The chain recombines TRBV6-5 with TRBJ2-5, with D unresolved. Germline loops: CDR1 MNHEY, CDR2 SVGAGI. The CDR3 is 13 residues long. Between the trimmed V and J ends, which lost 7 bases and 5 bases, there was a span of 14 bases.